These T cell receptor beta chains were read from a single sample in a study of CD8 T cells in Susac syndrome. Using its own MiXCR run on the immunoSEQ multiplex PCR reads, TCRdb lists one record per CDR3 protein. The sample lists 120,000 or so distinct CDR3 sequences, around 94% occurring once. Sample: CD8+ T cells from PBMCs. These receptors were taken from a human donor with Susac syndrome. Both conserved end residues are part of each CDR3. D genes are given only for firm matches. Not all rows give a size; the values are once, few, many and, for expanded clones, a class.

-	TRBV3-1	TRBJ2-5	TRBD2	CASSQDGLAGTVWETQYF	TGTGCCAGCAGCCAAGATGGGCTAGCGGGAACTGTATGGGAGACCCAGTACTTC
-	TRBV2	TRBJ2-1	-	CASSEVVGDREAGEQFF	TGTGCCAGCAGTGAAGTAGTAGGCGACAGGGAGGCCGGTGAGCAGTTCTTC
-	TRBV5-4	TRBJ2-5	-	CASSIAYQETQYF	TGTGCCAGCAGCATAGCGTACCAAGAGACCCAGTACTTC
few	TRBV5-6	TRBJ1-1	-	CASSFGGPEAFF	TGTGCCAGCAGCTTCGGGGGCCCTGAAGCTTTCTTT
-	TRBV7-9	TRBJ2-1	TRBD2	CASSPGGASEQFF	TGTGCCAGCAGCCCCGGGGGGGCAAGTGAGCAGTTCTTC
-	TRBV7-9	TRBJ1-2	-	CASSLLQNYGYTF	TGTGCCAGCAGCTTATTACAGAACTATGGCTACACCTTC
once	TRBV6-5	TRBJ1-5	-	CASRGGAGQPQHF	TGTGCCAGCAGAGGGGGGGCAGGGCAGCCCCAGCATTTT
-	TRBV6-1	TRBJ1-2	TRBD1	CASTSTETGVSGYGYTF	TGTGCCAGCACCTCCACCGAGACAGGGGTTTCGGGGTATGGCTACACCTTC
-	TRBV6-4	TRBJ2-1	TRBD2	CASSVGTSGDNEQFF	TGTGCCAGCAGTGTAGGGACTAGCGGCGACAATGAGCAGTTCTTC
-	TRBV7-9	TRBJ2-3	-	CASSLGYLSTDTQYF	TGTGCCAGCAGCTTAGGCTACCTAAGCACAGATACGCAGTATTTT